The 20 T cell receptor beta chains below come from one sample, sequenced in a study of blood T cell repertoires in COVID-19. The repertoire was sequenced with immunoSEQ multiplex PCR; TCRdb's copy has only in-frame clones and lacks some. The sample shows approximately 88,000 clones, approximately 90% of them seen only once. Input material: peripheral blood. These receptors were taken from a woman aged 45-65 years in a cohort sampled during active COVID-19.

The chain recombines TRBV10-3 with TRBJ1-4; TRBD1 is a possible D gene (5 bases). Germline V gene data show CDR1 as ENHRY and CDR2 as SYGVKD. This CDR3 contains 15 residues. V was pared by 6 bases and J by 3 bases, with 14 bases between. CDR3 sequence: CAISAQGIPNEKLFF. As DNA, the CDR3 is TGTGCCATCAGCGCGCAGGGAATCCCTAATGAAAAACTGTTTTTT.

The chain uses TRBV6-5 and TRBJ1-1; unclear D gene. There are 15 residues in the CDR3. With 4 bases removed from V and 1 base from J, the gap between germline ends came to 13 bases. The germline V gene has CDR1 MNHEY and CDR2 SVGAGI. The CDR3 nucleotides read TGTGCCAGCAGTTTGGCAACCGACTGGAACACTGAAGCTTTCTTT. As protein: CASSLATDWNTEAFF.

CDR3 sequence: CASSFRDTQYF. The DNA of the CDR3 is TGTGCCAGCAGTTTCCGGGATACGCAGTATTTT. The J gene is TRBJ2-3, the V gene TRBV12-3 or TRBV12-4; D not certain. V was cut by 3 bases and J by 6 bases, with 4 bases left in between. CDR3 length equals 11 residues.

The rearrangement links TRBV11-2 to TRBJ2-1; 16 nucleotides align to TRBD2. From germline, CDR1 is SGHAT and CDR2 FQNNGV. Trimming took 2 bases from V and 8 from J; bases not matched to a gene: 12. This CDR3 is 19 amino acids long. The CDR3 DNA sequence: TGTGCCAGCAGCTTAAACCCCAGGGGACTAGCGGGAGGGCCGGATGAGCAGTTCTTC. This codes for CASSLNPRGLAGGPDEQFF.

V gene TRBV4-1 combines with J gene TRBJ1-2; 8 nucleotides match TRBD1. The trim removed 1 base at V and 4 bases at J, leaving 8 bases unmatched. The germline gives CDR1 MGHRA, CDR2 YSYEKL. This CDR3 spans 16 amino acids. CDR3 nucleotides: TGCGCCAGCAGCCAAGTGTCGAACAGGGGGGCCTATGGCTACACCTTC. Protein sequence: CASSQVSNRGAYGYTF.

The chain uses TRBV27 and TRBJ2-1; 12 positions agree with TRBD2. The CDR3 loop spans 19 amino acids. CDR1 and CDR2 (germline): MNHEY, SMNVEV (reference sequence). V lost 4 bases and J lost 3; bases outside the gene matches: 13. CDR3 amino acids: CASSSPRLAGDRVYNEQFF. CDR3 nucleotides: TGTGCCAGCAGTTCCCCCCGACTAGCGGGAGATCGGGTCTACAATGAGCAGTTCTTC.

This chain links TRBV27 with TRBJ2-2, with D maybe TRBD1 (5 bases). Per germline, CDR1 MNHEY and CDR2 SMNVEV (reference sequence). Trimming removed 7 bases from V and 1 base from J, with 10 bases in between. The CDR3 spans 14 residues. CDR3 residues: CASKGLRNTGELFF. In DNA, the CDR3 is TGTGCCAGCAAGGGGCTACGGAACACCGGGGAGCTGTTTTTT.

The V and J genes are TRBV13 and TRBJ2-7, with D possibly matching TRBD2 (5 bases). The CDR3 extends over 15 amino acids. Trimming took 3 bases from V and 2 from J, leaving 14 bases between them. Germline loops: CDR1 PRHDT, CDR2 FYEKMQ (reference sequence). This CDR3 reads CASSLGALLAYEQYF. As DNA, the CDR3 is TGTGCCAGCAGCTTGGGAGCCCTCCTCGCCTACGAGCAGTACTTC.

The chain combines TRBV24-1 with TRBJ1-2; no firm D call. V was trimmed by 0 bases and J by 0 bases, leaving 22 bases between them. This CDR3 is 20 amino acids long. CDR1 is KGHDR, CDR2 SFDVKD, per germline. CDR3 residues: CATSDLQVTVTLSANYGYTF. The CDR3 nucleotides read TGTGCCACCAGTGATTTGCAGGTCACCGTAACACTTTCAGCTAACTATGGCTACACCTTC.

CDR3 protein: CASTKEPSGSFAQYF. In nucleotides, the CDR3 is TGTGCCAGCACAAAGGAGCCTAGCGGGAGCTTCGCGCAGTATTTT. V is TRBV9 and J is TRBJ2-3; 10 nucleotides align to TRBD2. The CDR3 contains 15 residues. With V trimmed by 6 bases and J by 10 bases, 14 bases remained unmatched. Looked up from germline, CDR1 is SGDLS and CDR2 is YYNGEE.

The rearrangement links TRBV29-1 to TRBJ1-2; 7 nucleotides agree with TRBD1. Per germline, CDR1 SQVTM and CDR2 ANQGSEA. CDR3 size: 12 residues. V shed 6 bases and J 3 bases; nucleotides not matched to a gene: 4. The CDR3 DNA reads as TGCAGCGTCGGGGACAGCGACTATGGCTACACCTTC. Its translation: CSVGDSDYGYTF. Full variable domain (outside the CDR3, taken from reference TRBV29-1 and TRBJ1-2): SAVISQKPSRDICQRGTSLTIQCQVDSQVTMMFWYRQQPGQSLTLIATANQGSEATYESGFVIDKFPISRPNLTFSTLTVSNMSPEDSSIYLCSVGDSDYGYTFGSGTRLTVV.

This chain links TRBV2 with TRBJ2-2; D unclear. The CDR3 has 15 amino acids. Trimming removed 3 bases from V and 4 bases from J, with 12 bases in between. The V gene's germline CDR1 is SNHLY and CDR2 FYNNEI. Here the CDR3 reads CASSDRHPGTGELFF. DNA of the CDR3: TGTGCCAGCAGTGATCGGCATCCGGGCACCGGGGAGCTGTTTTTT.

The chain has TRBV3-1 (or the pseudogene TRBV3-2) and TRBJ2-2, with D unresolved. CDR3 length: 12 residues. The germline gives CDR1 LGHDT, CDR2 YNNKEL (reference sequence). Trimming left V 4 bases short and J 8 bases short, with 8 bases between. The DNA for the CDR3 is TGTGCCAGCAGCCCCCCGAGGGGGGAGCTGTTTTTT. It codes for CASSPPRGELFF.

The V and J genes are TRBV10-2 and TRBJ2-3; 8 bases map to TRBD1. The CDR3 contains 15 residues. V lost 5 bases to trimming and J lost 2 bases; unmatched junction nucleotides: 6. The V gene's germline CDR1 is WSHSY and CDR2 SAAADI. This CDR3 reads CASSKRTGNTDTQYF. CDR3 in DNA: TGCGCCAGCAGTAAAAGGACAGGGAACACAGATACGCAGTATTTT.

This chain joins TRBV27 and TRBJ1-2; D possibly corresponds to TRBD1 (6 bases). Trimming shortened V by 2 bases and J by 4 bases, and 14 bases separated the two germline ends. The germline V gene has CDR1 MNHEY and CDR2 SMNVEV (reference sequence). The CDR3 is 15 amino acids. Here the CDR3 reads CASSLTGGVIYGYTF. CDR3 sequence (DNA): TGTGCCAGCAGTTTAACTGGGGGCGTTATCTATGGCTACACCTTC.

This chain connects TRBV29-1 to TRBJ2-1; 8 bases agree with TRBD2. With 4 bases clipped from V and 7 bases from J, the junction kept 9 bases outside the gene matches. Germline CDR1 SQVTM, CDR2 ANQGSEA. The length of the CDR3 is 14 residues. As DNA, the CDR3 is TGCAGCGTTGGACTAGCGACGGGAAAAAATGAGCAGTTCTTC. Amino acid sequence: CSVGLATGKNEQFF.

The chain employs TRBV3-1 (or the pseudogene TRBV3-2) and TRBJ2-1; D is perhaps TRBD2 (5 bases). Germline CDR1 reads LGHDT; CDR2 reads YNNKEL (reference sequence). The CDR3 runs 16 residues. Trimming left V 1 base short and J 7 bases short, with 17 bases between. DNA for the CDR3: TGTGCCAGCAGCCAAGCCTACGGGATTGGTACGAATGAGCAGTTCTTC. Protein product: CASSQAYGIGTNEQFF.

This rearrangement joins TRBV5-1 to TRBJ1-4; D not certain. The V end lost 4 bases, the J end lost 5 bases, and 15 bases lay between the germline ends. CDR1 and CDR2 from the germline V gene are SGHRS and YFSETQ. The length of the CDR3 is 15 residues. The CDR3 bases are TGCGCCAGCAGCCTTACAGTGGCGGGAAATGAAAAACTGTTTTTT. This encodes CASSLTVAGNEKLFF.

The CDR3: CAIQDRGASYEQYF. The CDR3 nucleotides read TGTGCCATCCAAGACAGGGGCGCATCCTACGAGCAGTACTTC. The genes are TRBV10-3 and TRBJ2-7; 8 bases match TRBD1. Germline V lookup: CDR1 ENHRY, CDR2 SYGVKD. The CDR3 is 14 residues long. V dropped 8 bases and J dropped 1; count of bases not matched to a gene: 7.

The chain has TRBV30 and TRBJ1-2, with TRBD1 as a possible D gene (5 bases). The CDR3 extends over 16 amino acids. CDR1 and CDR2 (germline): GTSNPN, SVGIG (reference sequence). Trimming pared 4 bases from V and 8 bases from J, leaving 26 bases between. CDR3 in DNA: TGTGCCTGGACCCAAACCCCTGGGGCTCCCCACGGGGGCTACACCTTC. Its protein product is CAWTQTPGAPHGGYTF.